The text below deals with one TCR beta chain. As handled by the study authors: Reference gene primers were amplified, and this amplification served to estimate nucleated cell counts. Profiled with immunoSEQ multiplex PCR; TCRdb holds only in-frame clones, not every one. V, J and clone size derive from that table, while D and trimming were established from the DNA sequence. Of roughly 20,000 clones in the sample, around 92% are singletons; the top ten hold less than 9%. The sample is drawn from a study of blood T cell repertoires in COVID-19. Overall study: Acute-phase and convalescent COVID-19 samples originated in the United States, Italy and Spain. Sources were T cells, B-cell-depleted T cells, or PBMCs; the material itself was cDNA or gDNA.

CDR3 length: 11 residues. CDR1 is LGHDT and CDR2 is YNNKEL in the germline V gene (reference sequence). Trimming cost V 5 bases and J 5 bases, with 4 bases left between them. The receptor's source is a man in his 70s with active COVID-19. The sequenced material came from peripheral blood. The chain couples TRBV3-1 (or the pseudogene TRBV3-2) to TRBJ2-1; unclear D gene. The CDR3 DNA reads as TGTGCCAGCAGCGGCAACAATGAGCAGTTCTTC. It specifies CASSGNNEQFF.